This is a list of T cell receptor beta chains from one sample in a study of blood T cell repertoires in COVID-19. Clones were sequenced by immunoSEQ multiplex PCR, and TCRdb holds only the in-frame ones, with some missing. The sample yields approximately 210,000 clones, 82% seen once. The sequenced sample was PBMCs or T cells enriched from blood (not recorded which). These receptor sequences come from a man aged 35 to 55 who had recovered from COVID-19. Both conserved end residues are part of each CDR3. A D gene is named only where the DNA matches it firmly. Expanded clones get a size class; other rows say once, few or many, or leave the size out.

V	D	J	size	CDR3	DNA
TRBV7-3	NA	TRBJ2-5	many	CASSPTGLQETQYF	TGTGCCAGCAGCCCCACGGGACTGCAAGAGACCCAGTACTTC
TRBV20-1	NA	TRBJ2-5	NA	CSATEQGFGETQYF	TGCAGTGCTACTGAACAGGGTTTTGGGGAGACCCAGTACTTC
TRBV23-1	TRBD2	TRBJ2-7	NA	CASSQSAGDETSGRHDEQYF	TGCGCCAGCAGTCAATCGGCAGGGGACGAAACTAGCGGGAGGCATGACGAGCAGTACTTC
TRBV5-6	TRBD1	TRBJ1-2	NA	CASSSPTGGAGGYTF	TGTGCCAGCAGCTCCCCGACAGGGGGCGCTGGGGGCTACACCTTC
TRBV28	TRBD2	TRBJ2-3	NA	CASSRRTSGIRTDTQYF	TGTGCCAGCAGCCGGAGGACTAGCGGGATAAGGACAGATACGCAGTATTTT
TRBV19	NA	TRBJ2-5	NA	CASSIVGLKETQYF	TGTGCCAGTAGTATAGTTGGACTAAAAGAGACCCAGTACTTC
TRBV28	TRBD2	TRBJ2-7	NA	CASRRTSGRMYEQYF	TGTGCCAGCAGGAGGACTAGCGGGAGAATGTACGAGCAGTACTTC
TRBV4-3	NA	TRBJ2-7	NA	CASSQEEGVPEQYF	TGCGCCAGCAGCCAAGAGGAAGGGGTACCCGAGCAGTACTTC
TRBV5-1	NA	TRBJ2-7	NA	CASSFGGGANEQYF	TGCGCCAGCAGCTTCGGGGGAGGCGCCAACGAGCAGTACTTC
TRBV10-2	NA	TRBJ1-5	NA	CASSESGGFQPQHF	TGCGCCAGCAGTGAGTCTGGGGGCTTTCAGCCCCAGCATTTT
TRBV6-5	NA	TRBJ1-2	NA	CASGPNRDLASGYTF	TGTGCCAGCGGCCCTAACAGGGATTTAGCGAGTGGCTACACCTTC
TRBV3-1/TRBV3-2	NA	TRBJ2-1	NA	CASSQEYATGEQFF	TGTGCCAGCAGCCAAGAGTATGCCACAGGGGAGCAGTTCTTC
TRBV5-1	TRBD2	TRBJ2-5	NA	CASSVGLAGEETQYF	TGCGCCAGCAGCGTGGGACTAGCGGGGGAAGAGACCCAGTACTTC
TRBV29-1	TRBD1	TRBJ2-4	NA	CSVSATGVAGNIQYF	TGCAGCGTTTCCGCCACAGGGGTGGCTGGAAACATTCAGTACTTC
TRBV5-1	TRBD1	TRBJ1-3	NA	CASSSTGARGNTIYF	TGCGCCAGCAGCTCAACAGGGGCCCGTGGAAACACCATATATTTT
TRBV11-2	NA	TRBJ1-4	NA	CASSLAGRGNEKLFF	TGTGCCAGCAGCTTAGCGGGGAGGGGAAATGAAAAACTGTTTTTT
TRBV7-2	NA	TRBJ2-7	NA	CASNLRSGAYEQYF	TGTGCCAGCAACCTTAGAAGTGGAGCCTACGAGCAGTACTTC
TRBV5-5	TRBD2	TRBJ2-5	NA	CASSLGRLAGLETQYF	TGTGCCAGCAGCTTGGGCCGACTAGCGGGGCTTGAGACCCAGTACTTC
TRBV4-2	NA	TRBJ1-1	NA	CASTLTVSNTEAFF	TGTGCCAGCACCTTGACAGTTTCGAACACTGAAGCTTTCTTT
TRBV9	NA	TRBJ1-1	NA	CASSPDSYTEAFF	TGTGCCAGCAGCCCTGACTCCTACACTGAAGCTTTCTTT
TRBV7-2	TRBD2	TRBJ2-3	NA	CASSLRSGESTDTQYF	TGTGCCAGCAGCTTAAGGAGCGGGGAGTCCACAGATACGCAGTATTTT
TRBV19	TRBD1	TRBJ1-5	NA	CASRRQGRNQPQHF	TGTGCCAGCAGAAGACAGGGTAGGAATCAGCCCCAGCATTTT
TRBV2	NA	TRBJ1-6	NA	CASSERVPRGSPLHF	TGTGCCAGCAGTGAAAGGGTCCCTCGGGGTTCACCCCTCCACTTT
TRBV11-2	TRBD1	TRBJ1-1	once	CASSRLPNRGNTEAFF	TGTGCCAGCAGCCGACTACCAAACAGGGGCAACACTGAAGCTTTCTTT
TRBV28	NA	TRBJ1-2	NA	CASRSTGRDYGYTF	TGTGCCAGCCGGTCGACAGGTCGAGACTATGGCTACACCTTC
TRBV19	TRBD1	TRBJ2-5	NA	CASSATGGRRETQYF	TGTGCCAGTAGTGCAACAGGGGGACGTCGAGAGACCCAGTACTTC
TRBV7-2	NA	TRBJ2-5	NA	CASSLIGGPMETQYF	TGTGCCAGCAGCTTAATAGGAGGTCCTATGGAGACCCAGTACTTC
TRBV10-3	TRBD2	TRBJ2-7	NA	CATKVAGGGYEQYF	TGTGCCACCAAAGTAGCGGGAGGGGGTTACGAGCAGTACTTC
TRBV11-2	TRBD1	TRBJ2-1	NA	CASSFRIAGTGTYNEQFF	TGTGCCAGCAGCTTCCGAATCGCCGGGACAGGGACCTACAATGAGCAGTTCTTC
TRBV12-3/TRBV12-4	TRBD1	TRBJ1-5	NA	CASSNRGQPQHF	TGTGCCAGCAGCAACAGGGGTCAGCCCCAGCATTTT
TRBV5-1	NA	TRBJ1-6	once	CASSLRGSPLHF	TGCGCCAGCAGCTTGAGGGGTTCACCCCTCCACTTT
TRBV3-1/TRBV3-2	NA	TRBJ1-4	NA	CASSPSSAGNEKLFF	TGTGCCAGCAGCCCGTCATCAGCAGGGAATGAAAAACTGTTTTTT
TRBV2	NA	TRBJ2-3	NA	CASSGLTGTDTQYF	TGTGCCAGCAGTGGCTTAACTGGCACAGATACGCAGTATTTT
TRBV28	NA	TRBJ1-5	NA	CASRGLGTGINQPQHF	TGTGCCAGCAGGGGATTAGGAACAGGGATAAATCAGCCCCAGCATTTT
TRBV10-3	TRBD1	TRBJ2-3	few	CAISVGAGGADTQYF	TGTGCCATCAGTGTTGGGGCAGGGGGCGCAGATACGCAGTATTTT
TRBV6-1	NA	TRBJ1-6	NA	CASSEALGLFNSPLHF	TGTGCCAGCAGTGAAGCGCTCGGACTCTTCAATTCACCCCTCCACTTT
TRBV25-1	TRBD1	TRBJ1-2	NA	CASSESGQGKDYTF	TGTGCCAGCAGTGAATCAGGACAGGGGAAGGACTACACCTTC
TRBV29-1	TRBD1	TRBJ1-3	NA	CSVRTGVDGNTIYF	TGCAGCGTCCGGACAGGGGTAGATGGAAACACCATATATTTT
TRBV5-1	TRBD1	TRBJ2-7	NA	CASSLGTGPYEQYF	TGCGCCAGCAGCTTGGGGACAGGACCCTACGAGCAGTACTTC
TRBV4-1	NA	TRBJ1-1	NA	CASSQRGTVLEAFF	TGCGCCAGCAGCCAAAGAGGGACTGTGCTTGAAGCTTTCTTT
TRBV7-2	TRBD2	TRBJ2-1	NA	CASSLGLAGEIWSYNEQFF	TGTGCCAGCAGCTTAGGACTAGCGGGAGAGATATGGTCCTACAATGAGCAGTTCTTC